This T cell receptor (beta chain) is from a study of identical twins. Unique molecular identifiers were present on the cDNA, and a universal primer site came from template switching. TCRdb independently ran MiXCR on the 5' RACE reads; one entry per CDR3 protein. Of 600,000 to 850,000 distinct CDR3 sequences listed, approximately 18% were seen once; the top ten hold roughly 13%. Everyone who gave samples was a healthy Caucasian. The V gene lost 7 bases and the J gene lost 1 base, with 10 bases spanning the gap. The CDR3 is 13 residues long. CDR1 and CDR2 from the germline V gene are ENHRY and SYGVKD. This clonotype showed up just a few times. This sample was shared with a second study, whose subject was T cells expressing NK-cell markers.

This sequence originates from a woman aged 18-35 years in good health. The genes are TRBV10-3 and TRBJ1-1, with a tentative D call TRBD1 (5 bases). Specimen: PBMCs. This CDR3 reads CAITRGTNTEAFF. Written as DNA, the CDR3 is TGTGCCATCACTAGAGGGACGAACACTGAAGCTTTCTTT.